The subject of this entry is one T cell receptor (beta chain). What antigen it recognizes has not been identified. No base quality values were provided; no much bigger clone lies one nucleotide off. This record belongs to a study of CD8 T cells in Susac syndrome (dated by TCRdb to between 2017 and 2020). Background on the whole study: Repertoire sequencing was used to test whether CD8+ T cell activation and differentiation in Susac syndrome was antigen driven. The study compared CD8+ T cell repertoire clonality among 12 healthy donors, about 14 Susac syndrome patients and some 16 multiple sclerosis patients.

RNA was extracted using the RNeasy kit, and roughly 0.5 to 1 microgram was reverse transcribed with random hexamers. The immunoSEQ multiplex PCR assay, which covers 54 Vbeta and 13 Jbeta segments, was used to amplify TCR beta CDR3 regions. To correct PCR amplification bias, a synthetic template baseline was used for both primer optimization and computational correction. In the source study's methods: Reads were annotated to V, D and J genes per IMGT and analyzed with immunoSEQ Analyzer, keeping only productive sequences. Clonality was computed as one minus Shannon entropy normalized by log2 of the number of productive unique sequences. Public and private clones were assessed among the 100 most prevalent clones of each patient and control. A clone was defined as Susac-specific if it was absent from the healthy and MS cohorts, from about 1,100 published viral clones and from other ImmuneACCESS disease sequences. Clones were called with MiXCR by TCRdb after fastp trimmed the public reads at Q25, and only in-frame beta chains were retained. Entries that share a CDR3 protein sequence are merged under the most common genes and DNA. It is TCRdb's table, rather than the study itself, that gives the V and J calls and clone size. For this sample there are about 300,000 distinct CDR3 sequences; more than 75% appear just once. 0.11% of the sample goes to the ten largest clones.

What the authors observed across the whole study: The number of individuals in the TCR sequencing and HLA analysis was recognized as being relatively small.

Including the terminal cysteine and phenylalanine, the CDR3 comprises 13 residues. Just the 39-base CDR3 DNA is kept, in frame starting at base 1. The V end gives up 8 bases and the J end 7 bases, leaving 10 bases in the junction not matched to a gene. Via the germline V gene (reference sequence), CDR1 is MNHEY and CDR2 SMNVEV. Peripheral blood CD8+ and CD4+ T cells from healthy donors, Susac syndrome patients and multiple sclerosis patients were profiled using high-throughput TCR beta sequencing. Treatment-naive patients with stable or active relapsing-remitting disease fulfilling revised McDonald criteria were used as multiple sclerosis controls. Bulk CD8+ and CD4+ T cells were purified by magnetic negative isolation, whereas CD8+ TEMRA cells were enriched by FACS. Blood was drawn into EDTA tubes, processed within 24 hours, and PBMCs were isolated by density gradient centrifugation. PBMCs destined for TCR sequencing were cryopreserved in liquid nitrogen and later thawed in a 37 °C water bath. The sorted or isolated CD4+, CD8+ and CD8+ TEMRA cells reached a purity of at least 90%.

Sequenced material: CD8+ T cells from PBMCs. The receptor was isolated from a human donor with multiple sclerosis. The chain links TRBV27 with TRBJ2-7, with 8 bases aligning to TRBD1. The CDR3 region: CASGPDRGREQYF. The DNA reads TGTGCCAGCGGGCCTGACAGGGGACGGGAGCAGTACTTC.